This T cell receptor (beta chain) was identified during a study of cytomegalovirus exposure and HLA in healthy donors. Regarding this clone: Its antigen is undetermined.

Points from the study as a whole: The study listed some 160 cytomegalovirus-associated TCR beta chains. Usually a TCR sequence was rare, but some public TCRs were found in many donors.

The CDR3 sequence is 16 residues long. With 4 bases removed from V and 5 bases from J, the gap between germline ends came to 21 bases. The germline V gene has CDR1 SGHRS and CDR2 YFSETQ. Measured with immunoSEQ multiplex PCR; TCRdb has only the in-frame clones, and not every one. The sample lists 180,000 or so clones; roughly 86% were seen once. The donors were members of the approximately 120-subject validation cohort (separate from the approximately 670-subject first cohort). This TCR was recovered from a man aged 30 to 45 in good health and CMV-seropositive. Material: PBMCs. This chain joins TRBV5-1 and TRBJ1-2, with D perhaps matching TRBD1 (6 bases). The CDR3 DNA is TGCGCCAGCAGCCACTTCGTGGACAGTTTAATTTATGGCTACACCTTC. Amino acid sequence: CASSHFVDSLIYGYTF.